The clone carrying this T cell receptor beta chain was recorded many times. From roughly 390 ng of RNA, a library with molecular barcoded alpha/delta and beta/gamma adaptors was made. TCRdb independently ran MiXCR on the reads; one entry per CDR3 protein. The repertoire holds some 80,000 distinct CDR3 sequences, more than 9% seen once, with under 15% in the top ten. These data come from a study of read filtering for tumor transcriptome and immune sequencing. V dropped 6 bases and J dropped 9; count of bases not matched to a gene: 13. The CDR3 length is 15 residues. The germline V gene encodes CDR1 SQVTM and CDR2 ANQGSEA.

The specimen was a population of CD138-negative cells sorted from bone marrow. This sequence joins TRBV29-1 and TRBJ2-3, with 12 bases identical to TRBD2. The clonotype comes from a donor at least 40 years old with multiple myeloma. The CDR3 DNA is TGCAGCGTCACCCAGACTAGCGGGAGCCCAGCCACGCAGTATTTT. This codes for CSVTQTSGSPATQYF.